These 11 T cell receptor beta chains were sequenced from one sample in a study of OX40 agonist ivuxolimab in advanced cancers. Only in-frame clones appear in the TCRdb table, and some are missing; sequencing was by immunoSEQ multiplex PCR. This table has about 20,000 clones, roughly 80% appearing once. This sample comprised CD4+ or CD8+ T cells sorted from blood, obtained in a trial of the OX40 agonist ivuxolimab. These receptors were obtained from an adult with an advanced solid tumor such as melanoma, head and neck, liver or kidney cancer.

The chain employs TRBV2 and TRBJ1-1; TRBD1 is a possible D gene (5 bases). V lost 4 bases to trimming and J lost 3 bases, with 9 bases between them. The length of the CDR3 is 13 residues. From germline, CDR1 is SNHLY and CDR2 FYNNEI. CDR3 loop: CASSAGTHTEAFF. As DNA, the CDR3 is TGTGCCAGCAGTGCCGGGACTCACACTGAAGCTTTCTTT.

The chain is built from TRBV4-2 and TRBJ2-7; 7 bases agree with TRBD1. The CDR3 extends over 15 amino acids. Germline loops: CDR1 LGHNA, CDR2 YNFKEQ. Unmatched junction bases numbered 11, after V lost 6 bases and J lost 3 bases. Here the CDR3 reads CASSYSPGQFYEQYF. The CDR3 region has the DNA TGTGCCAGCAGTTACTCGCCGGGACAGTTCTACGAGCAGTACTTC.

The V call is TRBV4-3, the J call TRBJ1-4, with a possible D match to TRBD1 (5 bases). The CDR3 extends over 15 amino acids. Germline CDR1 is LGHNA and CDR2 is YSLEER. V was trimmed by 5 bases and J by 7 bases, leaving 17 bases between them. This chain's CDR3 is CASSSGPSEGEKLFF. CDR3 coding DNA: TGCGCCAGCAGCTCGGGACCCTCGGAGGGTGAAAAACTGTTTTTT.

CDR3: CASNHRGTSYEQYF. DNA for the CDR3: TGTGCCAGCAACCACAGGGGGACGTCCTACGAGCAGTACTTC. The J gene is TRBJ2-7, the V gene TRBV13; 8 bases match TRBD1. The V gene end was trimmed by 7 bases and the J gene end by 1 base; junction bases not matched to a gene: 6. This CDR3 contains 14 residues. Germline CDR1 and CDR2: PRHDT and FYEKMQ (reference sequence).

The gene calls are TRBV9 and TRBJ1-2; 7 positions match TRBD1. The CDR3 covers 14 residues. Germline CDR1 reads SGDLS; CDR2 reads YYNGEE. V lost 4 bases, J lost 3 bases, and 6 bases stayed unmatched. The CDR3 spells CASSPLDRDYGYTF. The CDR3 DNA sequence: TGTGCCAGCAGCCCCCTCGACAGGGACTATGGCTACACCTTC.

This chain links TRBV4-1 with TRBJ2-7; 7 nucleotides agree with TRBD1. The germline V gene encodes CDR1 MGHRA and CDR2 YSYEKL. V gave up 1 base and J gave up 2 bases; unmatched junction bases: 5. This CDR3 comprises 15 residues. CDR3 amino acids: CASSQGRGNPYEQYF. DNA for the CDR3: TGCGCCAGCAGCCAAGGCAGGGGGAACCCCTACGAGCAGTACTTC.

This clone was picked up a small number of times. V usage is TRBV25-1 and J usage is TRBJ2-3; no clear D gene. CDR1 MGHDK and CDR2 SYGVNS come from the germline V gene. The CDR3 has 11 amino acids. V lost 0 bases and J 6 bases, leaving 1 base between the germline ends. The CDR3 loop is CASSEYDTQYF. As DNA, the CDR3 is TGTGCCAGCAGTGAATATGATACGCAGTATTTT.

The rearrangement uses TRBV10-3 and TRBJ2-5; no firm D call. CDR3 size: 12 residues. Trimming took off 0 bases at V and 5 bases at J, with 4 bases between the two ends. The germline gives CDR1 ENHRY, CDR2 SYGVKD. CDR3 region: CAISESLETQYF. The DNA for the CDR3 is TGTGCCATCAGTGAGTCGCTTGAGACCCAGTACTTC.

The CDR3 DNA reads TGTGCCAGCAGTCAATCGGCCAGCTCTGGAAACACCATATATTTT. Translating gives CASSQSASSGNTIYF. The chain uses TRBV11-2 and TRBJ1-3, with D uncertain. Trimming shortened V by 6 bases and J by 0 bases, and 12 bases separated the two germline ends. CDR1 is SGHAT, CDR2 FQNNGV, per germline. This CDR3 is 15 amino acids long.

In this sample, this clone is medium-sized. The chain couples TRBV2 to TRBJ2-2; D possibly corresponds to TRBD2 (7 bases). This CDR3 comprises 17 residues. From germline, CDR1 is SNHLY and CDR2 FYNNEI. Trimming removed 6 bases from V and 1 base from J, with 18 bases in between. CDR3 coding DNA: TGTGCCAGCAGATCGATCGGGGGGCCGTGGAACACCGGGGAGCTGTTTTTT. This encodes CASRSIGGPWNTGELFF.

The rearrangement joins TRBV27 to TRBJ2-1; TRBD1 agrees at 9 bases. CDR3 length: 14 residues. The V segment lost 5 bases and the J segment 12 bases; nucleotides outside the gene matches: 11. Germline loops: CDR1 MNHEY, CDR2 SMNVEV (reference sequence). In DNA, the CDR3 is TGTGCCAGCAGTCCGTCGGGACAGGGCCCGGGGCAGTTCTTC. Encoded protein: CASSPSGQGPGQFF.